The 3 T cell receptor beta chains below all came from one sample that was sequenced in a study of T cell clones after liver transplantation. Here immunoSEQ multiplex PCR was the method, and the copy in TCRdb shows in-frame clones only, minus some. The sample shows some 50,000 clones, 60% to 75% of them seen only once. The specimen comprised CD4+ T cells from blood, sampled at the 22-month timepoint. Receptors originate from a human patient who received a liver transplant. Some T cells may originate from the graft donor.

The chain joins TRBV6-5 to TRBJ2-7; the D gene is possibly TRBD1 (6 bases). This CDR3 contains 14 residues. Germline CDR1 is MNHEY and CDR2 is SVGAGI. Trimming left V 11 bases short and J 0 bases short, with 17 bases between. The DNA of the CDR3 is TGTGCCGTCAGGGGACCGAACCTCTCCTACGAGCAGTACTTC. It specifies CAVRGPNLSYEQYF.

Turning to this clone: The junction shows a germline mismatch at one end, possibly a read error. Other DNA sequences in this sample translate to the same CDR3. The gene calls are TRBV7-2 and TRBJ1-2; possible D gene TRBD1, 6 bases. This CDR3 is built from 13 residues. Germline-derived CDR1 and CDR2 are SGHTA and FQGNSA. The DNA of the CDR3 is TGTGCCAGCAGCGTCTCGGGGGGCGATAGCTATACCTTC. This encodes CASSVSGGDSYTF.

This chain joins TRBV19 and TRBJ2-1, with 7 positions matching TRBD1. CDR1 and CDR2 (germline): LNHDA, SQIVND (reference sequence). The CDR3 length is 17 residues. The ends lost 5 bases at V and 0 bases at J; junction bases unmatched: 10. The chain's CDR3 is CASSARGTTSSYNEQFF. The CDR3 DNA is TGTGCCAGTAGTGCCAGGGGGACCACCAGCTCCTACAATGAGCAGTTCTTC.